This entry features one T cell receptor (beta chain) sequence. The germline V gene has CDR1 SGHNT and CDR2 YYREEE (reference sequence). Trimming pared 0 bases from V and 3 bases from J, leaving 6 bases between. The CDR3 runs 13 residues. This sample was taken from a study of blood T cell repertoires in COVID-19. Authors' methods: Estimates of nucleated cell counts were drawn from the amplification of reference gene primers. Measured with immunoSEQ multiplex PCR; TCRdb has only the in-frame clones, and not every one. That table gives V, J and clone size, and the DNA gave D and trimming. The repertoire holds over 150,000 clones, around 84% seen once, with approximately 7% in the top ten.

The genes are TRBV5-4 and TRBJ1-2, with a tentative D call TRBD1 (6 bases). The sample consisted of peripheral blood. This clonotype originated in a man aged 50-60 years with active or convalescent COVID-19. CDR3 nucleotide sequence: TGTGCCAGCAGCTTGGACAGGGACTATGGCTACACCTTC. Its protein product is CASSLDRDYGYTF. Filled out from reference TRBV5-4 and TRBJ1-2, the complete variable domain reads ETGVTQSPTHLIKTRGQQVTLRCSSQSGHNTVSWYQQALGQGPQFIFQYYREEENGRGNFPPRFSGLQFPNYSSELNVNALELDDSALYLCASSLDRDYGYTFGSGTRLTVV.